This entry is about one TCR beta chain. Its cognate antigen is unknown. This specimen belongs to a study of CD8 T cells in Susac syndrome. Study context: Susac syndrome patients were untreated, on corticosteroids with some adding intravenous immunoglobulin, or on intravenous immunoglobulin only.

Study-level points and caveats: In total CD8+ repertoires, some 15 Susac-specific public clones were found, and in CD8+ TEMRA repertoires, roughly 5 were found.

Between the trimmed V and J ends, which lost 1 base and 2 bases, there was a span of 10 bases. Germline-derived CDR1 and CDR2 are SGDLS and YYNGEE. This CDR3 has 15 amino acids. The authors reverse transcribed about 0.45 to 1 ug RNA with random hexamers. MiXCR, applied by TCRdb to the immunoSEQ multiplex PCR reads, yields one record per CDR3 protein. This table has about 100,000 distinct CDR3 sequences, around 96% appearing once. This TCR was recovered from a human donor with Susac syndrome. The gene calls are TRBV9 and TRBJ2-1; possibly TRBD1 or TRBD2 for D (5 bases each). Sequenced: CD8+ T cells from PBMCs. The CDR3 DNA reads as TGTGCCAGCAGCGTAAGCTGGGGGACCTACAATGAGCAGTTCTTC. It specifies CASSVSWGTYNEQFF. The whole variable domain, filled in from reference TRBV9 and TRBJ2-1, reads DSGVTQTPKHLITATGQRVTLRCSPRSGDLSVYWYQQSLDQGLQFLIQYYNGEERAKGNILERFSAQQFPDLHSELNLSSLELGDSALYFCASSVSWGTYNEQFFGPGTRLTVL.